This T cell receptor beta chain was documented in a study of blood T cell repertoires in COVID-19. The wider study: COVID-19 samples from acute and convalescent phases originated in the United States, Italy and Spain. Sources were T cells, B-cell-depleted T cells, or PBMCs; the material itself was cDNA or gDNA.

In regard to this clone: The germline gene is not matched at one end of the junction; a read error may be the cause.

This CDR3 region has 15 residues. The germline V gene has CDR1 SGHDT and CDR2 YYEEEE. Per the study methods: Estimates of nucleated cell counts were drawn from the amplification of reference gene primers. The assay was immunoSEQ multiplex PCR, and TCRdb's table has in-frame clones only and misses some. That table supplies the V and J calls and clone size; D and trimming were determined from the DNA. The sample shows a few hundred thousand clones, around nine tenths of them seen only once. The chain combines TRBV5-6 with TRBJ2-1, with TRBD2 identical over 7 bases. The receptor was isolated from a man aged 35 to 55 who had recovered from COVID-19. Source material: peripheral blood. The CDR3 reads CASSSHPLGTKGFVF. The CDR3 region has the DNA TGTGCCAGCAGCTCGCATCCCCTAGGGACTAAGGGTTTTGTCTTC.